These T cell receptor beta chains were read from a single sample in a study of T cell responses to AZD1222 COVID-19 vaccine. Clones were read by immunoSEQ multiplex PCR, and TCRdb kept only the in-frame ones, dropping some. This table has 150,000 to 180,000 clones, more than 75% appearing once. The sample was peripheral blood, taken 28 days after the second AZD1222 dose. The origin of the receptors is an adult who received the AZD1222 COVID-19 vaccine. Each CDR3 is given with its conserved first and last residue. D genes are given only for firm matches. Clone size is given for some rows only: seen once, a few or many times, or a class if the clone is expanded.

v_gene: TRBV24-1
j_gene: TRBJ1-2
abundance: -
d_gene: -
CDR3nt: TGTGCCACCAGTGATTTCGACAGGCCATATGGCTACACCTTC
CDR3aa: CATSDFDRPYGYTF

v_gene: TRBV11-1
j_gene: TRBJ2-1
abundance: -
d_gene: -
CDR3nt: TGTGCCAGCACGCAGGGGCTCTACAATGAGCAGTTCTTC
CDR3aa: CASTQGLYNEQFF

v_gene: TRBV7-9
j_gene: TRBJ2-1
abundance: -
d_gene: -
CDR3nt: TGTGCCAGCAGCTTAACAGGGTCCTACAATGAGCAGTTCTTC
CDR3aa: CASSLTGSYNEQFF

v_gene: TRBV9
j_gene: TRBJ1-5
abundance: -
d_gene: -
CDR3nt: TGTGCCAGCGCGAAAGGGGCTGGCAATCAGCCCCAGCATTTT
CDR3aa: CASAKGAGNQPQHF

v_gene: TRBV28
j_gene: TRBJ2-2
abundance: -
d_gene: TRBD1
CDR3nt: TGTGCCAGCAGTTTCCCGGACAGGGGAGGGGCCGGGGAGCTGTTTTTT
CDR3aa: CASSFPDRGGAGELFF

v_gene: TRBV18
j_gene: TRBJ2-5
abundance: -
d_gene: TRBD2
CDR3nt: TGTGCCAGCTCCAAGCAGCGGGACTACCAAGAGACCCAGTACTTC
CDR3aa: CASSKQRDYQETQYF

v_gene: TRBV14
j_gene: TRBJ2-1
abundance: -
d_gene: -
CDR3nt: TGTGCCAGCAGCCAAGATTTAGGCAATGAGCAGTTCTTC
CDR3aa: CASSQDLGNEQFF

v_gene: TRBV11-2
j_gene: TRBJ2-7
abundance: once
d_gene: -
CDR3nt: TGTGCCAGCAGCTTAGTTTCCAAATACGAGCAGTACTTC
CDR3aa: CASSLVSKYEQYF

v_gene: TRBV6-2/TRBV6-3
j_gene: TRBJ1-1
abundance: few
d_gene: -
CDR3nt: TGTGCCAGCAGTTCCTACCCAGGGTGGGGGAACACTGAAGCTTTCTTT
CDR3aa: CASSSYPGWGNTEAFF

v_gene: TRBV27
j_gene: TRBJ1-5
abundance: once
d_gene: TRBD1
CDR3nt: TGTGCCAGCAGTTTGGGCGCAACAGGGGCTCAGCCCCAGCATTTT
CDR3aa: CASSLGATGAQPQHF

v_gene: TRBV11-2
j_gene: TRBJ2-7
abundance: -
d_gene: -
CDR3nt: TGTGCCAGCAGTTTTCATAACGAGCAGTACTTC
CDR3aa: CASSFHNEQYF

v_gene: TRBV6-1
j_gene: TRBJ1-1
abundance: -
d_gene: TRBD1
CDR3nt: TGTGCCAGCAGTGTAGAATTCCGGGACAGGGCGACGCGGAGCACTGAAGCTTTCTTT
CDR3aa: CASSVEFRDRATRSTEAFF

v_gene: TRBV15
j_gene: TRBJ1-5
abundance: -
d_gene: -
CDR3nt: TGTGCCACCAGCAGAGATTCAGCGGTTGGGAGCAATCAGCCCCAGCATTTT
CDR3aa: CATSRDSAVGSNQPQHF

v_gene: TRBV3-1/TRBV3-2
j_gene: TRBJ1-3
abundance: -
d_gene: -
CDR3nt: TGTGCCAGCAGCCAAGATAAATCCCTTGGAAACACCATATATTTT
CDR3aa: CASSQDKSLGNTIYF

v_gene: TRBV7-2
j_gene: TRBJ1-5
abundance: -
d_gene: TRBD1
CDR3nt: TGTGCCAGCAGCTTAGACAGGGGGAATCAGCCCCAGCATTTT
CDR3aa: CASSLDRGNQPQHF

v_gene: TRBV5-4
j_gene: TRBJ2-1
abundance: -
d_gene: -
CDR3nt: TGTGCCAGCAGCCTGAAGTTTGAGGATGAGCAGTTCTTC
CDR3aa: CASSLKFEDEQFF

v_gene: TRBV19
j_gene: TRBJ1-2
abundance: -
d_gene: -
CDR3nt: TGTGCCACCCGTTCGGGGGGGCAAGGTAACTATGGCTACACCTTC
CDR3aa: CATRSGGQGNYGYTF

v_gene: TRBV19
j_gene: TRBJ2-6
abundance: once
d_gene: -
CDR3nt: TGTGCCAGTAGTATTCCCGGGGCCAACGTCCTGACTTTC
CDR3aa: CASSIPGANVLTF

v_gene: TRBV28
j_gene: TRBJ1-5
abundance: -
d_gene: -
CDR3nt: TGTGCCAGCAGTTTGGCCGCAATGAATCAGCCCCAGCATTTT
CDR3aa: CASSLAAMNQPQHF

v_gene: TRBV28
j_gene: TRBJ2-7
abundance: -
d_gene: TRBD1
CDR3nt: TGTGCCAGCAGTCGACAGGGGCCCTACGAGCAGTACTTC
CDR3aa: CASSRQGPYEQYF